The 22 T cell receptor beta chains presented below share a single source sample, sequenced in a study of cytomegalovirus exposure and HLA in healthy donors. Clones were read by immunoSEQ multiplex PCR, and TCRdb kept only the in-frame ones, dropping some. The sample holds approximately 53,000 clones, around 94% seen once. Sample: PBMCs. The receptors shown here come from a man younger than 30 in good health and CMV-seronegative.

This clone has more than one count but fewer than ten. Here the CDR3 DNA reads TGTGCCAGCAGTGTGGACAGGAACTCCTACGAGCAGTACTTC. Its protein is CASSVDRNSYEQYF. The chain links TRBV2 to TRBJ2-7; 7 nucleotides agree with TRBD1. This CDR3 comprises 14 residues. The V gene end was trimmed by 4 bases and the J gene end by 0 bases; junction bases not matched to a gene: 3. The germline V gene has CDR1 SNHLY and CDR2 FYNNEI.

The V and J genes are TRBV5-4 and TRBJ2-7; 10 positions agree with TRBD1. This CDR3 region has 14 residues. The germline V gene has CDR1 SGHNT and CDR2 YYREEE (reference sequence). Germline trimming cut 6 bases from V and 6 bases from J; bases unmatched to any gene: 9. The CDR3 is CASTRPGTGVEQYF. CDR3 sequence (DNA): TGTGCCAGCACGCGCCCCGGGACAGGGGTCGAGCAGTACTTC. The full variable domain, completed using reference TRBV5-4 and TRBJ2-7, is ETGVTQSPTHLIKTRGQQVTLRCSSQSGHNTVSWYQQALGQGPQFIFQYYREEENGRGNFPPRFSGLQFPNYSSELNVNALELDDSALYLCASTRPGTGVEQYFGPGTRLTVT.

CDR3 sequence reads: CASSDDRASNGQYF. The CDR3 bases are TGTGCCAGCAGTGATGACAGGGCCAGTAATGGACAGTACTTC. The chain carries TRBV2 and TRBJ2-7; 7 bases are a match to TRBD1. This CDR3 has 14 residues. The germline V gene encodes CDR1 SNHLY and CDR2 FYNNEI. Losses at the gene ends were 3 bases for V and 10 bases for J; bases not matched to a gene: 12.

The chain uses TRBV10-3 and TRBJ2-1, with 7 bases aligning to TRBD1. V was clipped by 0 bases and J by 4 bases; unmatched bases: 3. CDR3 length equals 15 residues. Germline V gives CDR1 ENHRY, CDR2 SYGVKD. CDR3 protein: CAISESGTVYNEQFF. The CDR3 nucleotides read TGTGCCATCAGTGAGTCCGGGACAGTGTACAATGAGCAGTTCTTC.

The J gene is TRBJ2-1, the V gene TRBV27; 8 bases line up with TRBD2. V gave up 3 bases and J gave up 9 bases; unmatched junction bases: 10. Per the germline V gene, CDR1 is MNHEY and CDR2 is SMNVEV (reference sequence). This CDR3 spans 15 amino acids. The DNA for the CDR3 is TGTGCCAGCAGTTTTTTGAGCGGGAGTTATAGTGAGCAGTTCTTC. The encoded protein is CASSFLSGSYSEQFF.

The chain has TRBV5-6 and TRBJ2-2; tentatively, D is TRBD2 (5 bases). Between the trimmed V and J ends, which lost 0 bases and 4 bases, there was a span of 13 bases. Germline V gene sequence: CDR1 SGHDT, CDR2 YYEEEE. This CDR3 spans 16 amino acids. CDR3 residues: CASSLGRPRGTGELFF. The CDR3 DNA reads TGTGCCAGCAGCTTGGGCAGGCCCCGGGGCACCGGGGAGCTGTTTTTT. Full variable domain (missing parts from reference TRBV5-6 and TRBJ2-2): DAGVTQSPTHLIKTRGQQVTLRCSPKSGHDTVSWYQQALGQGPQFIFQYYEEEERQRGNFPDRFSGHQFPNYSSELNVNALLLGDSALYLCASSLGRPRGTGELFFGEGSRLTVL.

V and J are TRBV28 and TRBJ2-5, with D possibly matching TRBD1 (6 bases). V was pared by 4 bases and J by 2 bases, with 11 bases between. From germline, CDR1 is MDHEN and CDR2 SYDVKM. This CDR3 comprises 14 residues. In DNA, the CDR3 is TGTGCCAGCAGTTCTGCAGGGGATCAAGAGACCCAGTACTTC. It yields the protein CASSSAGDQETQYF.

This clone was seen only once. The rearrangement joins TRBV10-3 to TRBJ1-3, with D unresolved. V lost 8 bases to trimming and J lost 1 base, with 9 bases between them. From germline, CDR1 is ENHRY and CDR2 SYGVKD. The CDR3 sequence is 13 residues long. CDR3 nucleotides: TGTGCCATCCTAGACCCTTCTGGAAACACCATATATTTT. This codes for CAILDPSGNTIYF.

The CDR3, as DNA: TGCGCCAGCAGCTTGGGCGTATCCGGGACTATCTCCTACGAGCAGTACTTC. It yields the protein CASSLGVSGTISYEQYF. This chain connects TRBV5-1 to TRBJ2-7; 7 nucleotides align to TRBD2. The CDR3 is 17 amino acids. CDR1 and CDR2 (germline): SGHRS, YFSETQ. V dropped 0 bases and J dropped 0; count of bases not matched to a gene: 9. Variable domain in full (rest from reference TRBV5-1 and TRBJ2-7): KAGVTQTPRYLIKTRGQQVTLSCSPISGHRSVSWYQQTPGQGLQFLFEYFSETQRNKGNFPGRFSGRQFSNSRSEMNVSTLELGDSALYLCASSLGVSGTISYEQYFGPGTRLTVT.

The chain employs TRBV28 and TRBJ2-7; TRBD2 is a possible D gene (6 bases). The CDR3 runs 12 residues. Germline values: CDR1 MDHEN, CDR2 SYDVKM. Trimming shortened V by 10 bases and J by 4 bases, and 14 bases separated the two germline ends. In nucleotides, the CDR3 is TGTGCCATCTCGCGGAGGGATTACGAGCAGTACTTC. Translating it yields CAISRRDYEQYF.

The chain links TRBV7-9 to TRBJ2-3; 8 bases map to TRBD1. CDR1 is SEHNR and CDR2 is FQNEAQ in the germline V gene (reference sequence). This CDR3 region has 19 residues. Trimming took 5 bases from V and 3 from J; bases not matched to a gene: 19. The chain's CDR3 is CASSQTQGAPTQLTDTQYF. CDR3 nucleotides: TGTGCCAGCAGCCAGACTCAGGGGGCACCCACACAACTTACAGATACGCAGTATTTT.

CDR3 residues: CATSRVPQRSGVVPYNEQFF. In nucleotides, the CDR3 is TGTGCCACCAGCAGAGTACCACAGCGTTCAGGGGTTGTTCCCTACAATGAGCAGTTCTTC. The chain joins TRBV15 to TRBJ2-1; D possibly corresponds to TRBD1 (6 bases). The CDR3 covers 20 residues. Between the trimmed V and J ends, which lost 1 base and 2 bases, there was a span of 24 bases. Per the germline V gene, CDR1 is LNHNV and CDR2 is YYDKDF (reference sequence).

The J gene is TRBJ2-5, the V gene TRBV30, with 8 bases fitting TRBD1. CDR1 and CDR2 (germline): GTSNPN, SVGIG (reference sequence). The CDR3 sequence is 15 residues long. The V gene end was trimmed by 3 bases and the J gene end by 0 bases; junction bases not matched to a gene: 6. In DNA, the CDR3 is TGTGCCTGGAGGCTAGGACAGGGCAACCAAGAGACCCAGTACTTC. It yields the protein CAWRLGQGNQETQYF.

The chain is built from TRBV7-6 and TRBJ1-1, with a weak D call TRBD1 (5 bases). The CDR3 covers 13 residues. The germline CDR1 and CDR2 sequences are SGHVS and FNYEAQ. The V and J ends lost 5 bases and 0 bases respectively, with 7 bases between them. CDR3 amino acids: CASSRQLNTEAFF. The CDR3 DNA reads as TGTGCCAGCAGCCGACAGTTGAACACTGAAGCTTTCTTT.

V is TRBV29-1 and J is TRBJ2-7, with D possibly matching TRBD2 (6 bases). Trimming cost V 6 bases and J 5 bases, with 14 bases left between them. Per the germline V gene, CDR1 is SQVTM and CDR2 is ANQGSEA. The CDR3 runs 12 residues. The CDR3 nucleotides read TGCAGCGTGACCCCGGGGGTAAACGAGCAGTACTTC. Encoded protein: CSVTPGVNEQYF.

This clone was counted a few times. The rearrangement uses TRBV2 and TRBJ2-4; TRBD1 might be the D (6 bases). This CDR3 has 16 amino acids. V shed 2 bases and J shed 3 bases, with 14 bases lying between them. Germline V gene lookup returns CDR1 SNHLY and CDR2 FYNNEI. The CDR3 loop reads CASSERQVSVKNIQYF. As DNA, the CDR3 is TGTGCCAGCAGTGAAAGACAGGTTAGCGTCAAAAACATTCAGTACTTC. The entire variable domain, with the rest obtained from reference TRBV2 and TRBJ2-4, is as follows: EPEVTQTPSHQVTQMGQEVILRCVPISNHLYFYWYRQILGQKVEFLVSFYNNEISEKSEIFDDQFSVERPDGSNFTLKIRSTKLEDSAMYFCASSERQVSVKNIQYFGAGTRLSVL.

CDR3 region: CAWSEGTGIPQEQYF. The CDR3 DNA is TGTGCCTGGAGTGAAGGGACAGGTATCCCGCAGGAGCAGTACTTC. J is TRBJ2-7 and V is TRBV30; 8 nucleotides align to TRBD1. Per germline, CDR1 GTSNPN and CDR2 SVGIG (reference sequence). The CDR3 length is 15 residues. With V trimmed by 1 base and J by 7 bases, 12 bases remained unmatched.

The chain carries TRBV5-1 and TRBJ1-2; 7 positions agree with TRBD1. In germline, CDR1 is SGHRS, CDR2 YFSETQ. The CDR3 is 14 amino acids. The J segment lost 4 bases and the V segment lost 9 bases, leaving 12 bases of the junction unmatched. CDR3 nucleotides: TGCGCCATGAGGATAGACAGGGTGTTCTATGGCTACACCTTC. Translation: CAMRIDRVFYGYTF. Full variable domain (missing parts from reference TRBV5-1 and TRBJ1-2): KAGVTQTPRYLIKTRGQQVTLSCSPISGHRSVSWYQQTPGQGLQFLFEYFSETQRNKGNFPGRFSGRQFSNSRSEMNVSTLELGDSALYLCAMRIDRVFYGYTFGSGTRLTVV.

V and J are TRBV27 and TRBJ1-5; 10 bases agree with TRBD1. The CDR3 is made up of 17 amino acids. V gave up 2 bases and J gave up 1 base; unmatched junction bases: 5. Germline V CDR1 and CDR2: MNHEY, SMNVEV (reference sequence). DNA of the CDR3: TGTGCCAGCAGTTTAGGGGGGGACAGGGGAAGCAATCAGCCCCAGCATTTT. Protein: CASSLGGDRGSNQPQHF.

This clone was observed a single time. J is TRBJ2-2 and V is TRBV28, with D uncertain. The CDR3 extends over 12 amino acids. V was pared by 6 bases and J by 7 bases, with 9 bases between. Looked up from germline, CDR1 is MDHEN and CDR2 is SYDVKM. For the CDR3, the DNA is TGTGCCAGCAGCCAGAGGAGCGGGGAGCTGTTTTTT. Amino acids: CASSQRSGELFF.

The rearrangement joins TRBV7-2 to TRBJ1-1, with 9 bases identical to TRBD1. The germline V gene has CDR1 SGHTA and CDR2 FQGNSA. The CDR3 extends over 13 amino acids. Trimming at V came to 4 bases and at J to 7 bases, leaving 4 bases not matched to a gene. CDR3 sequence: CASSSRQGGEAFF. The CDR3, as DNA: TGTGCCAGCAGCTCAAGACAGGGGGGTGAAGCTTTCTTT.

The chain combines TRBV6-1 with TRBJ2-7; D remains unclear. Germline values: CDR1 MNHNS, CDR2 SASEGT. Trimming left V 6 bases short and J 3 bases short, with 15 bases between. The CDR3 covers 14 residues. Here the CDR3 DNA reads TGTGCCAGCAGCCACTTAGAATCTGACTACGAGCAGTACTTC. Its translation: CASSHLESDYEQYF.